Listed here are 2 T cell receptor beta chains from one sample, sequenced in a study of blood T cell repertoires in COVID-19. TCRdb's table, derived via immunoSEQ multiplex PCR, lists solely in-frame clones and lacks some. The repertoire holds hundreds of thousands of clones, with around 91% as singletons. Sample: PBMCs or T cells enriched from blood (not recorded which). These receptors all stem from a man aged 30 to 39 who had been exposed to COVID-19.

The J gene is TRBJ2-6, the V gene TRBV6-2 or TRBV6-3; 11 positions match TRBD1. CDR1 and CDR2 (germline): MNHEY, SVGEGT. J was trimmed by 0 bases and V by 2 bases; bases with no gene match: 6. The CDR3 has 19 amino acids. The CDR3 spells CASSYPTGTGGSGANVLTF. The CDR3 DNA follows: TGTGCCAGCAGTTACCCCACCGGGACAGGGGGCTCTGGGGCCAACGTCCTGACTTTC.

The sample holds a few counts of this clone. The chain is built from TRBV13 and TRBJ2-1; 15 bases align to TRBD2. V was clipped by 5 bases and J by 5 bases; unmatched bases: 4. CDR1 and CDR2 (germline): PRHDT, FYEKMQ (reference sequence). This CDR3 is 16 amino acids long. The CDR3 reads CASSGRTSGGDNEQFF. For the CDR3, the DNA is TGTGCCAGCAGCGGACGGACTAGCGGGGGGGACAATGAGCAGTTCTTC.